This T cell receptor beta chain came from a study of blood T cell repertoires in COVID-19. TCRdb's copy holds only in-frame clones and misses some; the assay was immunoSEQ multiplex PCR. This sample yields some 88,000 clones, of which 75% to 90% are seen a single time; approximately 7.2% belongs to the top ten. The length of the CDR3 is 12 residues. V was trimmed by 6 bases and J by 4 bases, leaving 9 bases between them. Germline CDR1 reads LGHNT; CDR2 reads FRNRAP. This receptor was obtained from a man in his fifties or sixties with acute or convalescent COVID-19. Material: peripheral blood. The chain links TRBV12-5 to TRBJ1-2, with unresolved D. CDR3 amino acids: CASGTVFYGYTF. The CDR3 DNA sequence: TGTGCTAGTGGAACAGTCTTCTATGGCTACACCTTC. The complete variable domain, with remaining parts taken from reference TRBV12-5 and TRBJ1-2, reads DARVTQTPRHKVTEMGQEVTMRCQPILGHNTVFWYRQTMMQGLELLAYFRNRAPLDDSGMPKDRFSAEMPDATLATLKIQPSEPRDSAVYFCASGTVFYGYTFGSGTRLTVV.